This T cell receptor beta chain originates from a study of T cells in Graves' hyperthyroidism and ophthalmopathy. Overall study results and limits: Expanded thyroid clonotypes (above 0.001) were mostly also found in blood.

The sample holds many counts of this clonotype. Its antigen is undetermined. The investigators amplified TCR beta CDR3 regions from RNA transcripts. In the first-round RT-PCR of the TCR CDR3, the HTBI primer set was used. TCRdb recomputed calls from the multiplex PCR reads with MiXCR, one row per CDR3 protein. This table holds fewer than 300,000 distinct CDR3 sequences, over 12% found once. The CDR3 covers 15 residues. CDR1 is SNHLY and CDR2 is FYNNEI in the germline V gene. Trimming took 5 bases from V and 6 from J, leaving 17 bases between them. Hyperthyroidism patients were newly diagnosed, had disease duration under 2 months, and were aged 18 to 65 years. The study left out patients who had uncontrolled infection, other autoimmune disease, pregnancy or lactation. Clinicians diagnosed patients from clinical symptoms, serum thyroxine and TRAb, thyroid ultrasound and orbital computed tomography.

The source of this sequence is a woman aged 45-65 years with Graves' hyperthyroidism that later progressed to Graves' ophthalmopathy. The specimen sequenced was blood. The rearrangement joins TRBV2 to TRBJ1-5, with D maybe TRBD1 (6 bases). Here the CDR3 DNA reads TGTGCCAGCAGTTCTGACAGGCGGGGTTTTCAGCCCCAGCATTTT. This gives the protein CASSSDRRGFQPQHF.